Below are 27 T cell receptor beta chains sequenced from a single sample in a study of blood T cell repertoires in COVID-19. The method was immunoSEQ multiplex PCR; TCRdb's version includes in-frame clones alone and lacks a portion of them. The data hold 95,000 to 150,000 clones, with roughly 77% observed a single time. The sequenced sample consisted of peripheral blood. These TCRs come from a man aged 55 to 70 with active or convalescent COVID-19.

This chain connects TRBV7-3 to TRBJ2-3; 9 nucleotides line up with TRBD2. This CDR3 region has 16 residues. Germline lookup yields CDR1 SGHTA and CDR2 FQGTGA. V shed 5 bases, J shed 6 bases, and the junction held 12 bases outside the gene matches. The DNA of the CDR3 is TGTGCCAGCAGCACCCATAGCGGGAGTGGGTCGGATACGCAGTATTTT. Its translation is CASSTHSGSGSDTQYF.

J is TRBJ1-2 and V is TRBV28, with 8 bases that match TRBD1. Per germline, CDR1 MDHEN and CDR2 SYDVKM. This CDR3 is 14 amino acids long. The trim removed 6 bases at V and 5 bases at J, leaving 8 bases unmatched. The CDR3 spells CASSSGDRKYGYTF. DNA of the CDR3: TGTGCCAGCAGCTCCGGGGACAGGAAGTATGGCTACACCTTC.

This rearrangement joins TRBV5-1 to TRBJ1-2, with D uncertain. Germline values: CDR1 SGHRS, CDR2 YFSETQ. The length of the CDR3 is 13 residues. Trimming pared 4 bases from V and 3 bases from J, leaving 10 bases between. CDR3 residues: CASSKNADYGYTF. CDR3 DNA: TGCGCCAGCAGCAAGAATGCGGACTATGGCTACACCTTC.

The CDR3 DNA is TGTGCCAGCAGTTCAAGGAGGACAGGACTCCACGAGCAGTACTTC. Its translation: CASSSRRTGLHEQYF. V and J are TRBV6-5 and TRBJ2-7, with 7 positions matching TRBD1. V gave up 4 bases and J gave up 5 bases; unmatched junction bases: 11. This CDR3 has 15 residues. Germline values: CDR1 MNHEY, CDR2 SVGAGI.

The chain combines TRBV15 with TRBJ2-1; TRBD2 agrees at 11 bases. Trimming removed 0 bases from V and 16 bases from J; junction bases left unmatched: 5. CDR3 length: 13 residues. Germline V gene lookup returns CDR1 LNHNV and CDR2 YYDKDF (reference sequence). The chain's CDR3 is CATSRDGLAGDFF. The DNA for the CDR3 is TGTGCCACCAGCAGAGATGGACTAGCGGGTGATTTCTTC.

The chain joins TRBV18 to TRBJ1-3, with TRBD1 identical over 7 bases. This CDR3 is 16 amino acids long. Trimming at V came to 4 bases and at J to 0 bases, leaving 6 bases not matched to a gene. Germline CDR1 and CDR2: KGHSH and LQKENI. CDR3 bases: TGTGCCAGCTCACTTGGGACAGCTCTCTCTGGAAACACCATATATTTT. Translation: CASSLGTALSGNTIYF.

The V and J genes are TRBV7-3 and TRBJ1-1, with 8 bases fitting TRBD1. This CDR3 contains 15 residues. Germline V gene sequence: CDR1 SGHTA, CDR2 FQGTGA. V dropped 2 bases and J dropped 1; count of bases not matched to a gene: 3. The CDR3 sequence: CASSLFGQGNTEAFF. The CDR3 nucleotides are TGTGCCAGCAGCTTATTCGGACAGGGGAACACTGAAGCTTTCTTT. Drawing the rest from reference TRBV7-3 and TRBJ1-1, the complete variable domain is GAGVSQTPSNKVTEKGKYVELRCDPISGHTALYWYRQSLGQGPEFLIYFQGTGAADDSGLPNDRFFAVRPEGSVSTLKIQRTERGDSAVYLCASSLFGQGNTEAFFGQGTRLTVV.

V is TRBV7-9 and J is TRBJ1-2, with 8 bases identical to TRBD1. Unmatched junction bases numbered 10, after V lost 2 bases and J lost 8 bases. The CDR3 runs to 15 residues. The germline gives CDR1 SEHNR, CDR2 FQNEAQ (reference sequence). CDR3 in DNA: TGTGCCAGCAGCTTAATCGGGACAGGTCTAAAAGGCTACACCTTC. Translating gives CASSLIGTGLKGYTF.

The CDR3 loop is CASSAQGNSGYTF. As DNA, the CDR3 is TGTGCCAGCAGCGCCCAGGGTAATAGTGGCTACACCTTC. The chain joins TRBV6-5 to TRBJ1-2; D may be TRBD1 (5 bases). Germline V gives CDR1 MNHEY, CDR2 SVGAGI. The CDR3 has 13 residues. V lost 6 bases and J lost 7, with 15 bases in between.

Here the CDR3 reads CASSLTTGEETQYF. The CDR3 DNA sequence: TGTGCCAGCAGCTTAACGACAGGGGAAGAGACCCAGTACTTC. The chain has TRBV7-9 and TRBJ2-5, with 8 positions matching TRBD1. CDR3 size: 14 residues. The V segment lost 2 bases and the J segment 3 bases; nucleotides outside the gene matches: 2. Germline assignment: CDR1 SEHNR and CDR2 FQNEAQ (reference sequence).

The chain joins TRBV5-1 to TRBJ2-7; TRBD2 matches 7 bases. Germline trimming cut 3 bases from V and 1 base from J; bases unmatched to any gene: 13. Germline CDR1 SGHRS, CDR2 YFSETQ. CDR3 length: 17 residues. The CDR3 sequence is CASSWTVSAGPSYEQYF. In DNA form, the CDR3 reads TGCGCCAGCAGCTGGACGGTCTCAGCGGGGCCATCCTACGAGCAGTACTTC.

This clone showed up many times. The chain joins TRBV24-1 to TRBJ1-3; possibly TRBD1 for D (5 bases). This CDR3 contains 15 residues. V lost 4 bases and J 0 bases, leaving 9 bases between the germline ends. Germline V lookup: CDR1 KGHDR, CDR2 SFDVKD. In nucleotides, the CDR3 is TGTGCCACCAGTGAAACAGGTATCTCTGGAAACACCATATATTTT. It translates to CATSETGISGNTIYF.

This clone was seen once. This rearrangement joins TRBV5-6 to TRBJ1-6; 7 bases fit TRBD1. The CDR3 spans 16 residues. Per germline, CDR1 SGHDT and CDR2 YYEEEE. V lost 4 bases, J lost 6 bases, and 10 bases stayed unmatched. The CDR3 DNA follows: TGTGCCAGCAGCATATGGGACAGTCTCGCTAATTCACCCCTCCACTTT. This translates into CASSIWDSLANSPLHF.

The chain combines TRBV4-3 with TRBJ2-6; D not certain. This CDR3 is built from 14 residues. V lost 5 bases to trimming and J lost 11 bases, with 16 bases between them. CDR1 is LGHNA, CDR2 YSLEER, per germline. Here the CDR3 reads CASSSSRSLHVLTF. In DNA form, the CDR3 reads TGCGCCAGCAGCTCCTCAAGGAGCCTACACGTCCTGACTTTC.

V is TRBV4-1 and J is TRBJ1-2; D gene ambiguous. CDR1 MGHRA and CDR2 YSYEKL come from the germline V gene. The CDR3 contains 15 residues. The V gene lost 1 base and the J gene lost 4 bases, with 13 bases spanning the gap. The CDR3 protein is CASSQALGRLYGYTF. The CDR3 DNA reads as TGCGCCAGCAGCCAAGCACTAGGGCGGCTCTATGGCTACACCTTC.

This chain joins TRBV5-4 and TRBJ2-7; TRBD1 matches 8 bases. Unmatched junction bases numbered 6, after V lost 3 bases and J lost 4 bases. The length of the CDR3 is 14 residues. The V gene's germline CDR1 is SGHNT and CDR2 YYREEE (reference sequence). Here the CDR3 reads CASSSPTGAYEQYF. CDR3 bases: TGTGCCAGCAGCTCCCCGACAGGGGCGTACGAGCAGTACTTC.

V and J are TRBV28 and TRBJ1-2, with no clear D. Germline CDR1 MDHEN, CDR2 SYDVKM. The CDR3 totals 14 residues. V lost 4 bases and J 4 bases, leaving 13 bases between the germline ends. The CDR3 DNA reads TGTGCCAGCAGTTCCCCGCGGGGTTCCTATGGCTACACCTTC. This translates into CASSSPRGSYGYTF.

The chain is built from TRBV7-9 and TRBJ1-2; D remains ambiguous. V shed 2 bases and J shed 4 bases, with 8 bases lying between them. This CDR3 has 13 amino acids. Germline V gene data show CDR1 as SEHNR and CDR2 as FQNEAQ (reference sequence). The CDR3, as DNA: TGTGCCAGCAGCTTACCGGGTTCCTATGGCTACACCTTC. Translating gives CASSLPGSYGYTF. Based on the CDR3 plus reference TRBV7-9 and TRBJ1-2, the full variable domain is DTGVSQNPRHKITKRGQNVTFRCDPISEHNRLYWYRQTLGQGPEFLTYFQNEAQLEKSRLLSDRFSAERPKGSFSTLEIQRTEQGDSAMYLCASSLPGSYGYTFGSGTRLTVV.

This clone has a handful of counts. The chain is built from TRBV29-1 and TRBJ2-3; D not resolved. V was shortened by 0 bases and J by 1 base, with 11 bases between the two germline ends. Germline-derived CDR1 and CDR2 are SQVTM and ANQGSEA. The CDR3 totals 15 residues. Here the CDR3 DNA reads TGCAGCGTTGAAGATCCTTTCAGCGGCACAGATACGCAGTATTTT. It encodes CSVEDPFSGTDTQYF.

This clone was found once. The chain has TRBV24-1 and TRBJ2-2, with TRBD2 matching over 13 bases. Trimming took 0 bases from V and 5 from J; bases not matched to a gene: 5. The CDR3 has 18 residues. In germline, CDR1 is KGHDR, CDR2 SFDVKD. CDR3 amino acids: CATSDLTSGRALTGELFF. DNA of the CDR3: TGTGCCACCAGTGATTTGACTAGCGGGAGGGCCTTGACCGGGGAGCTGTTTTTT.

In its sample, this clone was seen a few times. This sequence joins TRBV29-1 and TRBJ2-7; a weak D match, TRBD1 (5 bases). CDR3 length: 11 amino acids. The germline gives CDR1 SQVTM, CDR2 ANQGSEA. V lost 5 bases and J lost 3, with 8 bases in between. The CDR3 protein is CSVQGVYEQYF. The CDR3 DNA is TGCAGCGTTCAGGGTGTCTACGAGCAGTACTTC.

This rearrangement joins TRBV6-5 to TRBJ2-3; D may be TRBD2 (5 bases). Trimming took 0 bases from V and 0 from J, leaving 10 bases between them. Per the germline V gene, CDR1 is MNHEY and CDR2 is SVGAGI. The CDR3 extends over 16 amino acids. The CDR3 DNA follows: TGTGCCAGCAGTTACTCGAGGGCGGCGAGCACAGATACGCAGTATTTT. Residues: CASSYSRAASTDTQYF.

The rearrangement links TRBV29-1 to TRBJ1-1; 9 nucleotides line up with TRBD1. The junction had 15 bases not matched to a gene; V was cut back by 6 bases and J by 7 bases. The germline V gene has CDR1 SQVTM and CDR2 ANQGSEA. The CDR3 contains 15 residues. DNA for the CDR3: TGCAGCGTCGAGGGACAGGGCAATGTGGGGGATGAAGCTTTCTTT. Its protein is CSVEGQGNVGDEAFF.

V usage is TRBV7-9 and J usage is TRBJ2-1, with 12 nucleotides matching TRBD1. The V and J ends lost 4 bases and 7 bases, in that order; junction bases with no gene match: 5. The V gene's germline CDR1 is SEHNR and CDR2 FQNEAQ (reference sequence). CDR3 length: 15 amino acids. In DNA form, the CDR3 reads TGTGCCAGCAGCTCCCCGGGACAGGGGGCAAATGAGCAGTTCTTC. This codes for CASSSPGQGANEQFF.

The rearrangement links TRBV24-1 to TRBJ1-3; the D gene is possibly TRBD1 (5 bases). The CDR3 runs to 15 residues. Trimming pared 5 bases from V and 4 bases from J, leaving 14 bases between. Germline V gives CDR1 KGHDR, CDR2 SFDVKD. The CDR3 here is CATSASPTEGNTIYF. In DNA, the CDR3 is TGTGCCACCAGTGCATCCCCGACAGAAGGAAACACCATATATTTT.

The J gene is TRBJ2-3, the V gene TRBV6-4; no firm D call. V was shortened by 3 bases and J by 2 bases, with 6 bases between the two germline ends. From germline, CDR1 is MRHNA and CDR2 SNTAGT. CDR3 size: 13 residues. CDR3 sequence reads: CASSEGYTDTQYF. Written as DNA, the CDR3 is TGTGCCAGCAGTGAGGGCTACACAGATACGCAGTATTTT.

The V gene is TRBV7-9, the J gene TRBJ1-1; D may be TRBD1 (6 bases). The germline CDR1 and CDR2 sequences are SEHNR and FQNEAQ (reference sequence). The CDR3 sequence is 14 residues long. V lost 5 bases and J 9 bases, leaving 19 bases between the germline ends. CDR3 amino acids: CASSLAQGTVQAFF. DNA for the CDR3: TGTGCCAGCAGCCTCGCACAGGGCACGGTACAAGCTTTCTTT.